Here is one TCR beta chain with its context. Participants came from roughly 24 US areas, aged roughly 18 to 95 years. Cohorts were determined from participant-reported clinical history. The V gene lost 7 bases and the J gene lost 5 bases, with 12 bases spanning the gap. The CDR3 loop spans 13 amino acids. Germline assignment: CDR1 MNHEY and CDR2 SVGAGI. This sample was taken from a study of blood T cell repertoires in COVID-19. Authors' data handling: Estimation of nucleated cell counts relied on the amplification of reference gene primers. Some clones are missing from TCRdb's copy, which holds only in-frame ones; the method was immunoSEQ multiplex PCR. The V and J calls and clone size were taken over from that table, and D and trimming were inferred from the DNA. The profile covers around 140,000 clones, with more than 75% appearing a single time and about 10% taken by the ten largest.

This TCR was recovered from a man aged 55 to 70 who had recovered from COVID-19. J is TRBJ1-5 and V is TRBV6-5, with unresolved D. Sequencing input: PBMCs or T cells enriched from blood (not recorded which). The DNA of the CDR3 is TGTGCCAGCACGAGAGGGTACGATCAGCCCCAGCATTTT. Translating it yields CASTRGYDQPQHF.